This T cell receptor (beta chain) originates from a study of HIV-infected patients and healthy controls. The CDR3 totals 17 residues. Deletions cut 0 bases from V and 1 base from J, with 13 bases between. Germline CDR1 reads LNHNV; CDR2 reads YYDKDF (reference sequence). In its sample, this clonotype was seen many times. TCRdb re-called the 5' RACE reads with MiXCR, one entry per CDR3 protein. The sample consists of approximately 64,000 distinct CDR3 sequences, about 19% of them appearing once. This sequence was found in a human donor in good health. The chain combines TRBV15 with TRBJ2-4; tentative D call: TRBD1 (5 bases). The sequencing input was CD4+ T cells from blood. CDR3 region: CATSRDRARWAKNIQYF. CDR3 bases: TGTGCCACCAGCAGAGACAGGGCTCGGTGGGCCAAAAACATTCAGTACTTC.